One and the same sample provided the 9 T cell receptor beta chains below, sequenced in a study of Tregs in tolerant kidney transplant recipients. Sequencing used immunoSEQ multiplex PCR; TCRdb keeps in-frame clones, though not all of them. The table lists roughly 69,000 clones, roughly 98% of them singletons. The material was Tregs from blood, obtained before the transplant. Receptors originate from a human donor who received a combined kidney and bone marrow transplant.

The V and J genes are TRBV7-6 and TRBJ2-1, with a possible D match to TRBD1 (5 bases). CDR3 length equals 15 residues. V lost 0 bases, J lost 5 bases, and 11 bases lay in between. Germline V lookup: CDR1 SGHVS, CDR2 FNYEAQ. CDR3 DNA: TGTGCCAGCAGCTTAGCTGGGCAGGGTAACAATGAGCAGTTCTTC. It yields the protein CASSLAGQGNNEQFF. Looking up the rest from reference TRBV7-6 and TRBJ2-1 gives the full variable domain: GAGVSQSPRYKVTKRGQDVALRCDPISGHVSLYWYRQALGQGPEFLTYFNYEAQQDKSGLPNDRFSAERPEGSISTLTIQRTEQRDSAMYRCASSLAGQGNNEQFFGPGTRLTVL.

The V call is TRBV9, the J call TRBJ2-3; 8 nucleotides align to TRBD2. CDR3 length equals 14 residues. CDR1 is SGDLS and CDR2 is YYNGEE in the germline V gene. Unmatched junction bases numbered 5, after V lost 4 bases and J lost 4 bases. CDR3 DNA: TGTGCCAGCAGCAGGGGACTAGTGGCAGATACGCAGTATTTT. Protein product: CASSRGLVADTQYF.

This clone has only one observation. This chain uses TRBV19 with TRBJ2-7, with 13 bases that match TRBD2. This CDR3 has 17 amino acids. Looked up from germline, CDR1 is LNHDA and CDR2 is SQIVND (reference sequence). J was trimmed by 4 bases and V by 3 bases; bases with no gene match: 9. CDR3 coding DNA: TGTGCCAGTAGTATGGTAGGACTAGCGGGAGTTGGTTACGAGCAGTACTTC. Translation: CASSMVGLAGVGYEQYF.

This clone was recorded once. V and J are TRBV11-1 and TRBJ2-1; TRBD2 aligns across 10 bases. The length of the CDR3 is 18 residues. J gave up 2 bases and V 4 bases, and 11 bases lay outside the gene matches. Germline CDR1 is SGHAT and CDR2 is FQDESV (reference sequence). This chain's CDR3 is CASSSARTSGLPYNEQFF. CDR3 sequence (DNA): TGTGCCAGCAGCTCCGCCCGGACTAGCGGCCTTCCCTACAATGAGCAGTTCTTC.

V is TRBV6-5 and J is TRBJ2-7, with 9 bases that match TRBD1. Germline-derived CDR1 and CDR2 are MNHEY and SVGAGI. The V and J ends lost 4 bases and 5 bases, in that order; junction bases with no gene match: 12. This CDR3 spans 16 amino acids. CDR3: CASSSLTKGQGNEQYF. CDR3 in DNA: TGTGCCAGCAGTTCCCTAACCAAGGGACAGGGAAACGAGCAGTACTTC.

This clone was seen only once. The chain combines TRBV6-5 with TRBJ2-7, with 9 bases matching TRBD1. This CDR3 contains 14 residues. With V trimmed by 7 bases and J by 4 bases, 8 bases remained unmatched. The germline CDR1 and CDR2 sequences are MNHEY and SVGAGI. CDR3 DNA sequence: TGTGCCAGCACCGGGACAGGGAAGGCTTACGAGCAGTACTTC. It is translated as CASTGTGKAYEQYF.

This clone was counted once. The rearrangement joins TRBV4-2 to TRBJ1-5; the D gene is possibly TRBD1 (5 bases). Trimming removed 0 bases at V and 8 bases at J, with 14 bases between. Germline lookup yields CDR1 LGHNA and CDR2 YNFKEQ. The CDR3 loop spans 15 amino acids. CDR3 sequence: CASSQEWQGEKPQHF. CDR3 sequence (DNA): TGTGCCAGCAGCCAAGAATGGCAGGGTGAAAAGCCCCAGCATTTT.

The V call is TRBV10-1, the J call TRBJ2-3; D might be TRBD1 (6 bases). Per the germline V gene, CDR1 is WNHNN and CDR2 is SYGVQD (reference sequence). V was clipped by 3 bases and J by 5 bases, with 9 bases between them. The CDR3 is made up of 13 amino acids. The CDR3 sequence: CASSDQGRDTQYF. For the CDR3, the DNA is TGCGCCAGCAGTGACCAGGGGAGAGATACGCAGTATTTT.

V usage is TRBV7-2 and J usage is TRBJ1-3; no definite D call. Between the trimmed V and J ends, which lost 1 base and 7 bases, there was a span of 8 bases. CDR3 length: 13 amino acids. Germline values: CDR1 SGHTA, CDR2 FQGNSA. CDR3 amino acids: CASSLGAPNTIYF. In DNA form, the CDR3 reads TGTGCCAGCAGCTTAGGGGCCCCCAACACCATATATTTT.